Listed below are T cell receptor beta chains from one sample, sequenced in a study of T-cell reconstitution after alpha-beta-depleted transplantation in children. In TCRdb, the PCR reads were re-called with MiXCR into one record per CDR3 protein. The sample yields 70,000 to 95,000 distinct CDR3 sequences, less than 20% seen once. Sequencing used PBMCs, mostly from graft donor cells, obtained 180 days after TCRalphabeta/CD19-depleted stem cell transplant. Source of these receptors: a male patient aged 2-9 years who had a stem cell transplant for acute lymphoblastic leukemia, so the T cells may come from the graft donor. Each CDR3 is given with its conserved first and last residue. The D gene is left open where the match is weak. Rows give clone size only sometimes, using once, few, many, or a class for an expanded clone.

clone size	CDR3 length	V gene	D gene	J gene	CDR3 DNA	CDR3 protein
.	16	TRBV19	.	TRBJ2-6	TGTGCCAGTAGTATAGTGGGGAAAGCTGGGGCCAACGTCCTGACTTTC	CASSIVGKAGANVLTF
.	14	TRBV18	.	TRBJ1-1	TGTGCCAGCTCACCGAACAGGGAGGGAGCTGAAGCTTTCTTT	CASSPNREGAEAFF
.	13	TRBV20-1	.	TRBJ1-2	TGCAGTGCTAGTGGTCAGCTTAACTATGGCTACACCTTC	CSASGQLNYGYTF
.	17	TRBV5-1	.	TRBJ1-4	TGCGCCAGCAGCTTGGTGGGGCCCAGGGCACCTAATGAAAAACTGTTTTTT	CASSLVGPRAPNEKLFF
few	14	TRBV6-1	.	TRBJ1-1	TGTGCCAGCAGTGTACGGGATCAGAACACTGAAGCTTTCTTT	CASSVRDQNTEAFF
medium-sized	13	TRBV5-6	.	TRBJ2-7	TGTGCCAGCAGCTTCCTTATCCAGGGAGAGCAGTACTTC	CASSFLIQGEQYF
few	15	TRBV12-3/TRBV12-4	TRBD1	TRBJ1-1	TGTGCCAGCAGTCCCGGGACAGGGGGGCACACTGAAGCTTTCTTT	CASSPGTGGHTEAFF
few	14	TRBV15	.	TRBJ2-7	TGTGCCACCAGCGCCGTGGCCGGGGTCGGCGAGCAGTACTTC	CATSAVAGVGEQYF
few	16	TRBV5-1	TRBD2	TRBJ2-7	TGCGCCAGCAGCCCTAATAGCGGGAGGGCCTTCCACGAGCAGTACTTC	CASSPNSGRAFHEQYF
.	16	TRBV6-2/TRBV6-3	.	TRBJ2-3	TGTGCCAGCAGTTACGGGGACGGGATGAGCACAGATACGCAGTATTTT	CASSYGDGMSTDTQYF
.	15	TRBV5-1	.	TRBJ1-3	TGCGCCAGCAGCTCACCGGGGCCCTCTGGAAACACCATATATTTT	CASSSPGPSGNTIYF
few	16	TRBV7-9	.	TRBJ1-5	TGTGCCAGCAGCCCGGGGGGGGTTCGACAAAATCAGCCCCAGCATTTT	CASSPGGVRQNQPQHF